Presented here are 15 T cell receptor beta chains from one specimen sequenced in a study of type 1 and type 2 diabetes patients. Genomic DNA was the PCR template. The TCR beta CDR3 region was amplified using 30 forward and 13 reverse primers. From the multiplex PCR reads, TCRdb called clonotypes with MiXCR, one entry per CDR3 protein. The sample has more than 250,000 distinct CDR3 sequences; 45% to 60% are singletons. Sequenced material: peripheral blood mononuclear cells (PBMCs). These receptors came from a man aged 18 to 30 with type 2 diabetes.

The chain recombines TRBV9 with TRBJ1-1; D gene ambiguous. The CDR3 sequence is 16 residues long. V dropped 0 bases and J dropped 3 bases, with 15 bases sitting between them. Germline-derived CDR1 and CDR2 are SGDLS and YYNGEE. The CDR3 loop reads CASSVGDLGSDTEAFF. The CDR3 nucleotides are TGTGCCAGCAGCGTAGGAGATTTGGGGTCGGACACTGAAGCTTTCTTT.

This clonotype was seen more than once but under ten times. V is TRBV7-9 and J is TRBJ2-2, with D possibly being TRBD2 (6 bases). The V gene's germline CDR1 is SEHNR and CDR2 FQNEAQ (reference sequence). The CDR3 sequence is 16 residues long. The V and J ends lost 5 bases and 6 bases respectively, with 19 bases between them. CDR3 sequence: CASSPTLARFAGELFF. The CDR3 bases are TGTGCCAGCAGCCCGACTCTAGCGCGTTTCGCCGGGGAGCTGTTTTTT.

The sample holds a few counts of this clonotype. The chain has TRBV12-3 or TRBV12-4 and TRBJ2-7; 9 positions match TRBD1. This CDR3 region has 14 residues. V lost 6 bases and J lost 1; bases outside the gene matches: 4. The DNA of the CDR3 is TGTGCCAGCAGCATAGGGACAGGGTCCTACGAGCAGTACTTC. Its protein is CASSIGTGSYEQYF.

This clonotype was seen more than once but under ten times. This chain links TRBV19 with TRBJ2-7; 10 positions agree with TRBD2. V lost 5 bases, J lost 4 bases, and 8 bases stayed unmatched. Germline CDR1 LNHDA, CDR2 SQIVND (reference sequence). The CDR3 consists of 15 residues. The CDR3 DNA follows: TGTGCCAGTAGTCCGGAGCGGGAGGGAATATACGAGCAGTACTTC. Translating gives CASSPEREGIYEQYF.

The count of this clonotype is one. The rearrangement joins TRBV15 to TRBJ2-7, with D maybe TRBD1 (5 bases). Gene TRBJ2-1 matches the end of the DNA better, so the J call may be wrong. The CDR3 runs 15 residues. CDR1 LNHNV and CDR2 YYDKDF come from the germline V gene (reference sequence). The CDR3 sequence is CATSSLRGALNEQFF. CDR3 nucleotide sequence: TGTGCCACCAGCAGCCTACGTGGGGCCTTGAATGAGCAGTTCTTC.

This chain connects TRBV30 to TRBJ2-7, with D perhaps TRBD2 (5 bases). This CDR3 is 12 amino acids long. Germline V gene sequence: CDR1 GTSNPN, CDR2 SVGIG (reference sequence). With 4 bases removed from V and 5 bases from J, the gap between germline ends came to 12 bases. CDR3 loop: CAWTAGYDEQYF. The CDR3 nucleotides read TGTGCCTGGACTGCGGGCTACGACGAGCAGTACTTC.

This clonotype was detected only a few times. J is TRBJ2-7 and V is TRBV19; 9 bases are shared with TRBD1. The V gene's germline CDR1 is LNHDA and CDR2 SQIVND (reference sequence). With 5 bases clipped from V and 3 bases from J, the junction kept 8 bases outside the gene matches. The length of the CDR3 is 15 residues. The CDR3 DNA reads as TGTGCCAGTAGTGTAGGGACAGGGAAGATCTACGAGCAGTACTTC. This gives the protein CASSVGTGKIYEQYF.

The CDR3 loop reads CASSLKLSYGYTF. DNA of the CDR3: TGTGCCAGCAGCTTAAAACTGTCCTATGGCTACACCTTC. This sequence joins TRBV7-8 and TRBJ1-2, with D uncertain. The CDR3 loop spans 13 amino acids. Trimming shortened V by 2 bases and J by 4 bases, and 8 bases separated the two germline ends. Germline V gene sequence: CDR1 SGHVS, CDR2 FQNEAQ.

This clonotype appeared a few times. The V gene is TRBV19, the J gene TRBJ2-1; tentatively, D is TRBD1 (5 bases). Germline V gene data show CDR1 as LNHDA and CDR2 as SQIVND (reference sequence). V dropped 5 bases and J dropped 4 bases, with 6 bases sitting between them. The CDR3 totals 12 residues. The CDR3 sequence: CASSQGYNEQFF. DNA for the CDR3: TGTGCCAGTAGTCAGGGATACAATGAGCAGTTCTTC. Full variable domain (rest looked up from reference TRBV19 and TRBJ2-1): DGGITQSPKYLFRKEGQNVTLSCEQNLNHDAMYWYRQDPGQGLRLIYYSQIVNDFQKGDIAEGYSVSREKKESFPLTVTSAQKNPTAFYLCASSQGYNEQFFGPGTRLTVL.

J is TRBJ2-1 and V is TRBV19; TRBD1 agrees at 9 bases. There are 15 residues in the CDR3. The V and J ends lost 3 bases and 4 bases, in that order; junction bases with no gene match: 4. The germline V gene has CDR1 LNHDA and CDR2 SQIVND (reference sequence). The CDR3 coding sequence is TGTGCCAGTAGTATGTCAGGACAGGGGTACAATGAGCAGTTCTTC. Residues: CASSMSGQGYNEQFF.

CDR3 loop: CAWSVGQGQDNYGYTF. The CDR3 bases are TGTGCCTGGAGCGTAGGACAGGGCCAGGACAACTATGGCTACACCTTC. The V and J genes are TRBV30 and TRBJ1-2, with TRBD1 matching over 8 bases. V lost 3 bases and J lost 2; bases outside the gene matches: 11. The V gene's germline CDR1 is GTSNPN and CDR2 SVGIG (reference sequence). The CDR3 contains 16 residues. Variable domain in full (rest from reference TRBV30 and TRBJ1-2): SQTIHQWPATLVQPVGSPLSLECTVEGTSNPNLYWYRQAAGRGLQLLFYSVGIGQISSEVPQNLSASRPQDRQFILSSKKLLLSDSGFYLCAWSVGQGQDNYGYTFGSGTRLTVV.

V usage is TRBV4-2 and J usage is TRBJ2-7, with 13 bases fitting TRBD2. Germline-derived CDR1 and CDR2 are LGHNA and YNFKEQ. The CDR3 covers 15 residues. Trimming removed 5 bases from V and 3 bases from J; junction bases left unmatched: 4. Written as DNA, the CDR3 is TGTGCCAGCAGCGGACTAGCGGGAGAAGTCTACGAGCAGTACTTC. Translation gives CASSGLAGEVYEQYF.

This clonotype was found a few times. V usage is TRBV24-1 and J usage is TRBJ2-7, with D possibly matching TRBD1 (5 bases). The CDR3 is 13 residues long. V lost 4 bases, J lost 6 bases, and 12 bases lay in between. Germline values: CDR1 KGHDR, CDR2 SFDVKD. As DNA, the CDR3 is TGTGCCACCAGTGACAGGGCTTCTGGCGAGCAGTACTTC. This gives the protein CATSDRASGEQYF.

To note about this clonotype: One base away lies a much larger clone, so this may be a sequencing read error. The chain couples TRBV15 to TRBJ2-5; D call uncertain. The CDR3 length is 14 residues. The germline V gene encodes CDR1 LNHNV and CDR2 YYDKDF (reference sequence). The CDR3 loop is CATCRVREVETQYF. The CDR3 DNA follows: TGTGCCACCTGCAGAGTCAGAGAGGTGGAGACCCAGTACTTC. Using reference TRBV15 and TRBJ2-5 for the parts outside the CDR3, the full variable domain is DAMVIQNPRYQVTQFGKPVTLSCSQTLNHNVMYWYQQKSSQAPKLLFHYYDKDFNNEADTPDNFQSRRPNTSFCFLDIRSPGLGDTAMYLCATCRVREVETQYFGPGTRLLVL.

This sequence joins TRBV25-1 and TRBJ1-6; 8 nucleotides agree with TRBD1. J was trimmed by 11 bases and V by 4 bases; bases with no gene match: 7. The CDR3 runs to 14 residues. Germline CDR1 is MGHDK and CDR2 is SYGVNS. In DNA form, the CDR3 reads TGTGCCAGCAGTGCCTCGACAGGGGTACCACCCCTCCACTTT. As protein: CASSASTGVPPLHF.